The TCR beta chain under discussion was sequenced for a study of identical twins. Study-wide results and caveats: Its conclusions, products of cross-sectional statistical analysis, did not come from following the same donors. Fewer insertions were carried by abundant cord blood beta clonotypes, but none was seen in memory repertoires. Beta out-of-frame sequences displayed a weaker excess of sharing between twins.

In every case, the donor was a healthy Caucasian. TCRdb recomputed calls from the 5' RACE reads with MiXCR, one row per CDR3 protein. The repertoire includes about 240,000 distinct CDR3 sequences, over 9.5% of them detected once, and roughly 10% sits in the top ten. There are 13 residues in the CDR3. CDR1 is SGHDN and CDR2 is FVKESK in the germline V gene. With 1 base removed from V and 3 bases from J, the gap between germline ends came to 5 bases. This clonotype was found many times. Its antigen is unidentified. This chain joins TRBV14 and TRBJ2-3; either TRBD1 or TRBD2 may fit D (5 bases each). Sequencing input: memory T cells sorted from blood. This sequence was found in a middle-aged man in good health. CDR3 loop: CASSQGGTDTQYF. DNA of the CDR3: TGTGCCAGCAGCCAAGGGGGGACAGATACGCAGTATTTT.